This T cell receptor beta chain is drawn from a study of T cell repertoires in cytomegalovirus infection. Study background: Well-studied HLA-B-restricted epitopes and recently identified HLA-C-restricted epitopes of CMV were both used in the study.

This clonotype was counted a single time. The antigen is unknown. The CDR3 totals 13 residues. V lost 2 bases, J lost 4 bases, and 5 bases lay in between. Looked up from germline, CDR1 is MNHEY and CDR2 is SVGEGT. TCRdb fed the reads into MiXCR, producing one record per CDR3 protein. Of more than 300,000 distinct CDR3 sequences in the sample, around a third were seen once. The genes are TRBV6-2 or TRBV6-3 and TRBJ2-2; the D is unclear. This sequence was found in a human donor in good health (CMV status not recorded). Some clones in this sample may be carry-over from other donors' samples. The sample here was cultured PBMCs, taken from culture after CMV antigen stimulation. The CDR3 DNA is TGTGCCAGCAGTTACGTTAGCACCGGGGAGCTGTTTTTT. It encodes CASSYVSTGELFF.